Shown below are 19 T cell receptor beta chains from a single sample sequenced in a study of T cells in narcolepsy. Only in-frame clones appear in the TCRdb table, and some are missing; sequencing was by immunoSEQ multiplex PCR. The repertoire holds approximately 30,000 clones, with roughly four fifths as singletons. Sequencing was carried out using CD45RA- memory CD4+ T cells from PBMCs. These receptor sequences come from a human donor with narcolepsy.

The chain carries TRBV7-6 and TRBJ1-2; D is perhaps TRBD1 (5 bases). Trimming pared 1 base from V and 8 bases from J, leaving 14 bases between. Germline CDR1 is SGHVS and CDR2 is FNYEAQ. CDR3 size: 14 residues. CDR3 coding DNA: TGTGCCAGCAGCTTAGACTCGCAGGGTTGGGGCTACACCTTC. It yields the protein CASSLDSQGWGYTF.

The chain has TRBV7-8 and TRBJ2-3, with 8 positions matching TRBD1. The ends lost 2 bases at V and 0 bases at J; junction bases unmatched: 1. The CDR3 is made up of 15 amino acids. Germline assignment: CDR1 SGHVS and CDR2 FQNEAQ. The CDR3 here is CASSLQGASTDTQYF. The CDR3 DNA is TGTGCCAGCAGCTTACAGGGGGCAAGCACAGATACGCAGTATTTT.

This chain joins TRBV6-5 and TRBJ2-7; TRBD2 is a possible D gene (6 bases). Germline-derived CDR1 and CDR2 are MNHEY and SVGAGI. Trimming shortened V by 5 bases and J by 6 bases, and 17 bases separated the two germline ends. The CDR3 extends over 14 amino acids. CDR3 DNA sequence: TGTGCCAGCAGTGAAGTGGAGGGATATGCCGAGCAGTACTTC. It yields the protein CASSEVEGYAEQYF.

The CDR3 is CASRSGTGREKLFF. The CDR3 DNA is TGTGCCAGCAGGTCCGGGACAGGGCGGGAAAAACTGTTTTTT. The chain employs TRBV6-5 and TRBJ1-4, with TRBD1 matching 9 bases. Germline CDR1 and CDR2: MNHEY and SVGAGI. The CDR3 has 14 residues. V gave up 6 bases and J gave up 8 bases; unmatched junction bases: 7.

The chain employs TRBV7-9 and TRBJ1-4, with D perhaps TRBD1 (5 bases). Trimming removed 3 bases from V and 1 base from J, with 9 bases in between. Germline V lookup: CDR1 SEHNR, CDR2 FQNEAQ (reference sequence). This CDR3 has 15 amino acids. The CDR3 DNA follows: TGTGCCAGCAGCTTGGGGCAGGGAACTAATGAAAAACTGTTTTTT. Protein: CASSLGQGTNEKLFF.

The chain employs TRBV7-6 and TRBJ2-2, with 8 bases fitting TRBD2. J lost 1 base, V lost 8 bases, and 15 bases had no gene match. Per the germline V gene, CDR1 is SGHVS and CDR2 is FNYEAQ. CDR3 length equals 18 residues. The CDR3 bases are TGTGCCAGCGGCCCCCGGCGAGCGGGGGCCCTGAACACCGGGGAGCTGTTTTTT. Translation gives CASGPRRAGALNTGELFF. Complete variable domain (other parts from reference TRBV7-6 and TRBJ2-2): GAGVSQSPRYKVTKRGQDVALRCDPISGHVSLYWYRQALGQGPEFLTYFNYEAQQDKSGLPNDRFSAERPEGSISTLTIQRTEQRDSAMYRCASGPRRAGALNTGELFFGEGSRLTVL.

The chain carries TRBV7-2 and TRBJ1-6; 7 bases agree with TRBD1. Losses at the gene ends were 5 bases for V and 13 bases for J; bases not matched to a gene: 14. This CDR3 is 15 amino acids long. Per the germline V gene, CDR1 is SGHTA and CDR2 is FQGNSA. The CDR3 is CASSAGQRFLGPLHF. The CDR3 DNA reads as TGTGCCAGCAGCGCGGGACAGCGCTTCTTGGGGCCCCTCCACTTT.

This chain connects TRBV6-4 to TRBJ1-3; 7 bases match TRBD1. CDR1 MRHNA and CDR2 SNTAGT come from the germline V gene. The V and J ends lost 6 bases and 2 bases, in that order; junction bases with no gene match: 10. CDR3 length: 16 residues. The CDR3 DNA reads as TGTGCCAGCAGAGTGCCGGGACAGCGGGCTGGAAACACCATATATTTT. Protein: CASRVPGQRAGNTIYF.

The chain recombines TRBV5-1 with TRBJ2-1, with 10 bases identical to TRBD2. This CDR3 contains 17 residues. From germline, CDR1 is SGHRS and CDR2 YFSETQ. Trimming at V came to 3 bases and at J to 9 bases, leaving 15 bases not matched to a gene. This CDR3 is CASSSLAGDVPSSEQFF. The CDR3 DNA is TGCGCCAGCAGCTCCCTAGCGGGGGACGTGCCGAGTAGTGAGCAGTTCTTC. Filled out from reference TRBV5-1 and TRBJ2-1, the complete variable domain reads KAGVTQTPRYLIKTRGQQVTLSCSPISGHRSVSWYQQTPGQGLQFLFEYFSETQRNKGNFPGRFSGRQFSNSRSEMNVSTLELGDSALYLCASSSLAGDVPSSEQFFGPGTRLTVL.

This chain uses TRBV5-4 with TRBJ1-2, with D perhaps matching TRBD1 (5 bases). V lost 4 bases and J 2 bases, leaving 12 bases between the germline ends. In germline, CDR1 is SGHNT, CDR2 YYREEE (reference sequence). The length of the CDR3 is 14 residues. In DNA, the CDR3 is TGTGCCAGCAGCGGCTCAGGGAACAACTATGGCTACACCTTC. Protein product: CASSGSGNNYGYTF.

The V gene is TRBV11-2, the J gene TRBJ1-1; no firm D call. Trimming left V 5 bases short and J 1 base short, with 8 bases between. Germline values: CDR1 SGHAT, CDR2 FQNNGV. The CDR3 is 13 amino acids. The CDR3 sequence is CASSPSGNTEAFF. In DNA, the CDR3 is TGTGCCAGCAGCCCTTCGGGGAACACTGAAGCTTTCTTT.

CDR3 in DNA: TGCGCCAGCAGCTCCCAAGCGGGGACAGAGGGGACCCAGTACTTC. This translates into CASSSQAGTEGTQYF. The rearrangement uses TRBV5-1 and TRBJ2-5, with D tentatively TRBD1 or TRBD2 (7 bases each). Germline V gives CDR1 SGHRS, CDR2 YFSETQ. V was pared by 3 bases and J by 7 bases, with 19 bases between. The CDR3 consists of 15 residues.

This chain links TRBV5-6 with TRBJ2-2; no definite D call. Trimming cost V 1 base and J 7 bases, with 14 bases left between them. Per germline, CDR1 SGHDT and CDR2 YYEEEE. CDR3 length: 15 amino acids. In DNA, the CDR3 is TGTGCCAGCAGCTTGATGGATGGCTCGATCGGGGAGCTGTTTTTT. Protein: CASSLMDGSIGELFF.

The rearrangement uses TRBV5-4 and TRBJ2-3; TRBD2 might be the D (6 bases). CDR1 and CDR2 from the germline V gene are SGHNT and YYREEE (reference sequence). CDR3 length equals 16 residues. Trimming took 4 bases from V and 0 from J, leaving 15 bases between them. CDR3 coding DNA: TGTGCCAGCAGCCCCCCCTTCGGGACTAGCACAGATACGCAGTATTTT. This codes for CASSPPFGTSTDTQYF. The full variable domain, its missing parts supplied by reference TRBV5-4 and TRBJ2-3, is ETGVTQSPTHLIKTRGQQVTLRCSSQSGHNTVSWYQQALGQGPQFIFQYYREEENGRGNFPPRFSGLQFPNYSSELNVNALELDDSALYLCASSPPFGTSTDTQYFGPGTRLTVL.

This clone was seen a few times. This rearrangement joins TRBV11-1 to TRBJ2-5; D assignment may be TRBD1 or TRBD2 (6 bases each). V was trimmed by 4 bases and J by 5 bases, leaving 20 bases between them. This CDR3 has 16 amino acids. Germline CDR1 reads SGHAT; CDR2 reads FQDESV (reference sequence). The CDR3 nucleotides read TGTGCCAGCAGCTACCGACAGTCGGGGGCGACGGAGACCCAGTACTTC. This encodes CASSYRQSGATETQYF.

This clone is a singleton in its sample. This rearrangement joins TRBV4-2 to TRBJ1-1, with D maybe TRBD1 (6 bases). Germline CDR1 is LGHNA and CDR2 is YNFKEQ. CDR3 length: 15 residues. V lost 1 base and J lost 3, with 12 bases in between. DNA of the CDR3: TGTGCCAGCAGCCAAGGAAGGGGGGAGGACACTGAAGCTTTCTTT. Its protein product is CASSQGRGEDTEAFF.

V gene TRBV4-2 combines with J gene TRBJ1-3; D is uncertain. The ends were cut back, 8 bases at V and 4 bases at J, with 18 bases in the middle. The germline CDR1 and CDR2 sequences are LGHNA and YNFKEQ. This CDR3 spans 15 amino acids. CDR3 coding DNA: TGTGCCAGCCGGGGATCCGGGTTTGTAGGAAACACCATATATTTT. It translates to CASRGSGFVGNTIYF.

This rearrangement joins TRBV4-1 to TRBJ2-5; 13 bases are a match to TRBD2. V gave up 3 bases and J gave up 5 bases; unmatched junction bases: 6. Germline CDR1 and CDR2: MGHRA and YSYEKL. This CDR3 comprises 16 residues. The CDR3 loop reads CASSQSTSGGFETQYF. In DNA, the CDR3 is TGCGCCAGCAGCCAGTCGACTAGCGGGGGGTTCGAGACCCAGTACTTC.

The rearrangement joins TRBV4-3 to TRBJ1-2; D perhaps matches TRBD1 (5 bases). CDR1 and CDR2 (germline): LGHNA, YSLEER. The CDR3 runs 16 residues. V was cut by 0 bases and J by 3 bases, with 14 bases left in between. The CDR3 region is CASSQDFGASDYGYTF. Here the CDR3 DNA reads TGCGCCAGCAGCCAAGATTTCGGGGCTAGTGACTATGGCTACACCTTC.